The 5 T cell receptor beta chains in this list originate from one sample, sequenced in a study of T cells in Graves' hyperthyroidism and ophthalmopathy. TCR beta CDR3 sequences were amplified from RNA transcripts. The study used the HTBI primer set for a first-round RT-PCR of the TCR CDR3. TCRdb itself ran the multiplex PCR reads through MiXCR, one entry per CDR3 protein. The sample has 600,000 to 900,000 distinct CDR3 sequences, 15% to 20% seen once. Sample: blood. These receptors came from a man aged 18 to 29 with Graves' hyperthyroidism.

This clonotype was observed a handful of times. The V call is TRBV2, the J call TRBJ2-3; TRBD2 matches at 8 bases. CDR1 and CDR2 (germline): SNHLY, FYNNEI. V was pared by 6 bases and J by 6 bases, with 11 bases of the junction left unmatched. This CDR3 is built from 15 residues. CDR3 residues: CASSQEVASGDTQYF. CDR3 in DNA: TGTGCCAGCAGCCAAGAGGTGGCTAGCGGGGATACGCAGTATTTT.

The chain is built from TRBV29-1 and TRBJ1-1; 9 bases are shared with TRBD1. The V segment lost 7 bases and the J segment 4 bases; nucleotides outside the gene matches: 1. The germline CDR1 and CDR2 sequences are SQVTM and ANQGSEA. The CDR3 consists of 11 residues. CDR3 in DNA: TGCAGCGAGGACAGGGGCACTGAAGCTTTCTTT. Translation: CSEDRGTEAFF.

This clonotype occurred many times. This chain uses TRBV15 with TRBJ2-7, with D possibly being TRBD1 (5 bases). The CDR3 has 15 residues. The V gene lost 0 bases and the J gene lost 0 bases, with 9 bases spanning the gap. The V gene's germline CDR1 is LNHNV and CDR2 YYDKDF (reference sequence). The CDR3 bases are TGTGCCACCAGCAGAGAAAGGACATCCTCCTACGAGCAGTACTTC. It specifies CATSRERTSSYEQYF.

The chain joins TRBV29-1 to TRBJ1-3; no clear D. Germline V gene data show CDR1 as SQVTM and CDR2 as ANQGSEA. CDR3 size: 12 residues. V lost 2 bases and J lost 0, with 2 bases in between. CDR3: CSVESSGNTIYF. CDR3 in DNA: TGCAGCGTTGAAAGCTCTGGAAACACCATATATTTT.

The chain uses TRBV7-9 and TRBJ2-7; TRBD2 matches 10 bases. Germline CDR1 and CDR2: SEHNR and FQNEAQ (reference sequence). Losses at the gene ends were 8 bases for V and 2 bases for J; bases not matched to a gene: 6. This CDR3 contains 14 residues. DNA of the CDR3: TGTGCCAGCGAAGGGACTAGCGTAACCTACGAGCAGTACTTC. This gives the protein CASEGTSVTYEQYF.